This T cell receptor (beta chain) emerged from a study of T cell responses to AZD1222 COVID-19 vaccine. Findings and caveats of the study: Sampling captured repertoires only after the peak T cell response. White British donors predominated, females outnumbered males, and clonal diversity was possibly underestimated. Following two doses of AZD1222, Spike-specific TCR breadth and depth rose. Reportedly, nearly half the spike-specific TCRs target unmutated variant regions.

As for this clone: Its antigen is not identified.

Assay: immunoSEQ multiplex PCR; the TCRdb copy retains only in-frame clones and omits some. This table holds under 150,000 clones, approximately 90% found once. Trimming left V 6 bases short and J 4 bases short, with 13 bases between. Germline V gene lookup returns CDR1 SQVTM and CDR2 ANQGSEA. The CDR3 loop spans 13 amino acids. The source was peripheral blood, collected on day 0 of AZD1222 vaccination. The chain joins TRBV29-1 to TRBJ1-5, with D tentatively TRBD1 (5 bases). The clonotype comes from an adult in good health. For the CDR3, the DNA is TGCAGCGTCGCCCTGGGGCTTAATCAGCCCCAGCATTTT. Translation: CSVALGLNQPQHF.